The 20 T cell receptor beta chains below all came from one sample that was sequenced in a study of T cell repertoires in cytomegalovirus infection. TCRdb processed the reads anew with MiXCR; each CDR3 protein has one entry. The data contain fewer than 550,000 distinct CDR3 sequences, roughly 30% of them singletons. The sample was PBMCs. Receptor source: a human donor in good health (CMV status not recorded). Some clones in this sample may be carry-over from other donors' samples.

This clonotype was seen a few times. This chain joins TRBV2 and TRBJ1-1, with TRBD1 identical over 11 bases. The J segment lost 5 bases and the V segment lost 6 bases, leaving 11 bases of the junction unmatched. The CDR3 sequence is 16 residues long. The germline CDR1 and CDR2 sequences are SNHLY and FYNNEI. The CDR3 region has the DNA TGTGCCAGCAGAGCTACTACGGGACAGGGGGTAACTGAAGCTTTCTTT. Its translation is CASRATTGQGVTEAFF.

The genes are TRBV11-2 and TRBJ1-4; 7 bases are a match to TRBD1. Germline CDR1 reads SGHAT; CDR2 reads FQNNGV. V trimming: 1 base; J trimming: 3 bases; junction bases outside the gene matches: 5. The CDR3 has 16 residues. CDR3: CASSLAHRGPNEKLFF. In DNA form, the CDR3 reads TGTGCCAGCAGCTTAGCCCACAGGGGACCTAATGAAAAACTGTTTTTT.

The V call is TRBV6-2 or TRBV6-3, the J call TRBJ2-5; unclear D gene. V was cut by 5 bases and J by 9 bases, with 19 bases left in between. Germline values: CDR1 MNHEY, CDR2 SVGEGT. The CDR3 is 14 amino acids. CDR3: CASSRAMVRCPQYF. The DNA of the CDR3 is TGTGCCAGCAGTCGGGCCATGGTGCGTTGCCCCCAGTACTTC.

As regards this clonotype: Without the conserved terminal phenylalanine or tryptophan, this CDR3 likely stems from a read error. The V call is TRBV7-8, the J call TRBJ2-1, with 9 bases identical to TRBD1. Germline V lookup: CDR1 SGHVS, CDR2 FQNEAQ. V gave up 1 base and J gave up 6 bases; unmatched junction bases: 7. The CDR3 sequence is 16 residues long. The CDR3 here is CASSLGDRVIGNEQFV. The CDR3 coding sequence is TGTGCCAGCAGCTTAGGGGACAGGGTTATTGGCAATGAGCAGTTCGTA.

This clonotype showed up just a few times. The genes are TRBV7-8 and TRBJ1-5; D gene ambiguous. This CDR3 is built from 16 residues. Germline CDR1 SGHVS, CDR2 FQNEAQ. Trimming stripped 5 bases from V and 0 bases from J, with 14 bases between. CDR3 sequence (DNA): TGTGCCAGCAGCGAGCAGGCCAGAAATAGCAATCAGCCCCAGCATTTT. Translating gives CASSEQARNSNQPQHF.

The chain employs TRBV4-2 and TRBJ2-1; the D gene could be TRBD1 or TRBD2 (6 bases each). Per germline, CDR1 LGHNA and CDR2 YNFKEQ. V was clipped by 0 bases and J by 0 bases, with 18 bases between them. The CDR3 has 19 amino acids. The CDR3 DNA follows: TGTGCCAGCAGCCAAGATCTATCGGGGGCCTATAGCTCCTACAATGAGCAGTTCTTC. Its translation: CASSQDLSGAYSSYNEQFF.

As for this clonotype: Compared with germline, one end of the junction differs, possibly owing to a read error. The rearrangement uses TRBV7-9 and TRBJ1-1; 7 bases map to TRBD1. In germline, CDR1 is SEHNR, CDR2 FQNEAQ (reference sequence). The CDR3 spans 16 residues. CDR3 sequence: CASSSEQGRLNTGAFF. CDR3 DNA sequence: TGTGCCAGCAGCTCGGAACAGGGGAGATTGAACACTGGAGCTTTCTTT. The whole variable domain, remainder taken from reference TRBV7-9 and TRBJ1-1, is DTGVSQNPRHKITKRGQNVTFRCDPISEHNRLYWYRQTLGQGPEFLTYFQNEAQLEKSRLLSDRFSAERPKGSFSTLEIQRTEQGDSAMYLCASSSEQGRLNTGAFFGQGTRLTVV.

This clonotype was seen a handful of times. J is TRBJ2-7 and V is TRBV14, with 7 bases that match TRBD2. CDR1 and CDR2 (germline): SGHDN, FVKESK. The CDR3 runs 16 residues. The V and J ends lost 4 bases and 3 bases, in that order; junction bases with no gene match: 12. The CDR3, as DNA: TGTGCCAGCAGCCGAGACCGGGACTACCCCTTCTACGAGCAGTACTTC. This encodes CASSRDRDYPFYEQYF.

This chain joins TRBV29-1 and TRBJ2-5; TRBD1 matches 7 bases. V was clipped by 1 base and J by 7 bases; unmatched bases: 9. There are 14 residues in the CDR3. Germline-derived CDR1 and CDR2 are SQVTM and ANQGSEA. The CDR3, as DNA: TGCAGCGTTGAAGGTGGCCACCCAGGGGGGACCCAGTACTTC. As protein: CSVEGGHPGGTQYF.

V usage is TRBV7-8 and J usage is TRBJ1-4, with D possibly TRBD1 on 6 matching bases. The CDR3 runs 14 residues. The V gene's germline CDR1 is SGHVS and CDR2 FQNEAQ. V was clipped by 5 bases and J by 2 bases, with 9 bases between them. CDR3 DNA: TGTGCCAGCAGCGAAACAGGGACTAATGAAAAACTGTTTTTT. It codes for CASSETGTNEKLFF.

CDR3 nucleotides: TGTGCCAGCAGCTTAGTTGGCGGGGCGGTCACCGGGGAGCTGTTTTTT. Translating it yields CASSLVGGAVTGELFF. The V gene is TRBV7-2, the J gene TRBJ2-2; D is possibly TRBD2 (6 bases). Germline V gives CDR1 SGHTA, CDR2 FQGNSA. The CDR3 covers 16 residues. Trimming removed 1 base at V and 4 bases at J, with 13 bases between.

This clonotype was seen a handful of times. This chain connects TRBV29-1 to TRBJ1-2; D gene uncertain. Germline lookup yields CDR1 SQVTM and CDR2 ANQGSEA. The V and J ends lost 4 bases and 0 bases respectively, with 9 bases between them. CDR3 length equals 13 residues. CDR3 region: CSVVPATNYGYTF. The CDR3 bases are TGCAGCGTTGTTCCGGCCACTAACTATGGCTACACCTTC. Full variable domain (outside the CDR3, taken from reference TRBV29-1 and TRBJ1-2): SAVISQKPSRDICQRGTSLTIQCQVDSQVTMMFWYRQQPGQSLTLIATANQGSEATYESGFVIDKFPISRPNLTFSTLTVSNMSPEDSSIYLCSVVPATNYGYTFGSGTRLTVV.

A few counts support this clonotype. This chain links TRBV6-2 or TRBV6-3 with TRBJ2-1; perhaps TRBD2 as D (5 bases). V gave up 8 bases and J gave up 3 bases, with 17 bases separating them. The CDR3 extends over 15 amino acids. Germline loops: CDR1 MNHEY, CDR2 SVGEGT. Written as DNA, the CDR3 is TGTGCCAGCCGAGGGCCGGGAACGGTCTACAATGAGCAGTTCTTC. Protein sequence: CASRGPGTVYNEQFF.

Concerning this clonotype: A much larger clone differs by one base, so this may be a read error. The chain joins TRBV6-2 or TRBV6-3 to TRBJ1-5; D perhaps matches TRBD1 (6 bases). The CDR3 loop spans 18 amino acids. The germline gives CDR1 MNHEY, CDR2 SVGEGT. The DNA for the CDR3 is TGTGCCAGCAGTTACTCGCCAACCCGACAGGCAGGCAATCAGCCCCAGCAGTTT. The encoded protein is CASSYSPTRQAGNQPQQF.

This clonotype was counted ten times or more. CDR3 in amino acids: CASSLADYSYNEQFF. The CDR3, as DNA: TGTGCCAGCAGCTTAGCCGACTACTCCTACAATGAGCAGTTCTTC. The chain is built from TRBV7-2 and TRBJ2-1; D is possibly TRBD2 (5 bases). This CDR3 spans 15 amino acids. The germline V gene encodes CDR1 SGHTA and CDR2 FQGNSA. V was shortened by 0 bases and J by 0 bases, with 6 bases between the two germline ends. The complete variable domain, with remaining parts taken from reference TRBV7-2 and TRBJ2-1, reads GAGVSQSPSNKVTEKGKDVELRCDPISGHTALYWYRQSLGQGLEFLIYFQGNSAPDKSGLPSDRFSAERTGGSVSTLTIQRTQQEDSAVYLCASSLADYSYNEQFFGPGTRLTVL.

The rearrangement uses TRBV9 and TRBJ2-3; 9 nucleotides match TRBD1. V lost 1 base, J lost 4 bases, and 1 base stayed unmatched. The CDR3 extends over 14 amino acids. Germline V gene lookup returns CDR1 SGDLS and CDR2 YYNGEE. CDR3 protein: CASSVRTGADTQYF. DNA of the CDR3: TGTGCCAGCAGCGTAAGGACAGGGGCAGATACGCAGTATTTT.

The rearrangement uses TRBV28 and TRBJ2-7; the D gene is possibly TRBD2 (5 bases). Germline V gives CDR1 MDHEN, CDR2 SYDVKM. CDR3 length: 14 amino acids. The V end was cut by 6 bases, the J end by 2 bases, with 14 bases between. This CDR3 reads CASSPVGVPYEQYF. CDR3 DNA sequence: TGTGCCAGCAGCCCTGTCGGGGTACCCTACGAGCAGTACTTC.

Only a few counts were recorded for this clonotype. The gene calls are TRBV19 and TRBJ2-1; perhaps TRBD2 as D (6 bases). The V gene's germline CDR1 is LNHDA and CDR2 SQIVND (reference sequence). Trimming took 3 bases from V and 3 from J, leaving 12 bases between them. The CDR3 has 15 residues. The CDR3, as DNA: TGTGCCAGTAGTATGACAGCGGGTGGCTACAATGAGCAGTTCTTC. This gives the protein CASSMTAGGYNEQFF.

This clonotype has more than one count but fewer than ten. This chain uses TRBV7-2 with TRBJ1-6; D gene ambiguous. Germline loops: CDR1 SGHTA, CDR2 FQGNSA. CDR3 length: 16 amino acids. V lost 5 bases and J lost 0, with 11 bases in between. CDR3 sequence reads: CASSRAKSSYNSPLHF. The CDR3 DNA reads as TGTGCCAGCAGCCGAGCCAAGAGCTCCTATAATTCACCCCTCCACTTT. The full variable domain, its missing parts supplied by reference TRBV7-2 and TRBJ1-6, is GAGVSQSPSNKVTEKGKDVELRCDPISGHTALYWYRQSLGQGLEFLIYFQGNSAPDKSGLPSDRFSAERTGGSVSTLTIQRTQQEDSAVYLCASSRAKSSYNSPLHFGNGTRLTVT.

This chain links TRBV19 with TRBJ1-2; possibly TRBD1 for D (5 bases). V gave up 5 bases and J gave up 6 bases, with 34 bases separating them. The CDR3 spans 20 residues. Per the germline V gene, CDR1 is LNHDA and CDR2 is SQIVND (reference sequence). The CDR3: CASSSNPLDGAPRGTHGYTF. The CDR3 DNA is TGTGCCAGTAGTTCCAACCCCCTCGACGGAGCGCCCCGCGGGACGCATGGCTACACCTTC.